These 12 T cell receptor beta chains were all obtained from the same sample, sequenced in a study of shared clonotypes between healthy human individuals (dated by TCRdb to the early 2020s). The library relied on the immunoSEQ multiplex PCR assay. Drawn from immuneACCESS, this table holds only the in-frame rearrangements with V and J called that TCRdb kept. Clones are partly lost; checked studies trace under half to an unresolved V gene and leave the rest unexplained. The table for this sample lists about a million clones; approximately 80% of them were counted only once. The ten largest clones take up about 0.89% of the sample. Sequenced sample: memory CD4+ T cells from PBMCs. The intended sense of this specimen's cell subset or site label: CD45RA-negative fraction. These receptors were obtained from a man younger than 30 in good health. Some clones in this sample may be carry-over from other donors' samples.

Only a few counts were recorded for this clone. The chain combines TRBV29-1 with TRBJ2-7, with D uncertain. The CDR3 runs to 13 residues. V was cut by 6 bases and J by 6 bases, with 18 bases left in between. CDR1 is SQVTM, CDR2 ANQGSEA, per germline. The CDR3 DNA is TGCAGCGTGGCCCTAGAGCGAAGAGGCGAGCAGTACTTC. Amino acid sequence: CSVALERRGEQYF.

J is TRBJ2-7 and V is TRBV7-2; TRBD1 matches at 8 bases. Germline V gene sequence: CDR1 SGHTA, CDR2 FQGNSA. CDR3 length equals 15 residues. With V trimmed by 2 bases and J by 5 bases, 8 bases remained unmatched. The CDR3 DNA follows: TGTGCCAGCAGCTTAAATTTCCAGGGGGCTAACGAGCAGTACTTC. This sequence encodes CASSLNFQGANEQYF.

V usage is TRBV7-3 and J usage is TRBJ2-2; D uncertain. The germline CDR1 and CDR2 sequences are SGHTA and FQGTGA. The CDR3 spans 16 residues. The V gene lost 2 bases and the J gene lost 3 bases, with 13 bases spanning the gap. This chain's CDR3 is CASSLPEASDTGELFF. The DNA of the CDR3 is TGTGCCAGCAGCTTACCAGAGGCCAGCGACACCGGGGAGCTGTTTTTT.

The rearrangement uses TRBV7-3 and TRBJ1-5; D remains unclear. The germline V gene has CDR1 SGHTA and CDR2 FQGTGA. Trimming took off 2 bases at V and 6 bases at J, with 2 bases between the two ends. There are 11 residues in the CDR3. The CDR3 protein is CASSLSQPQHF. The CDR3 DNA reads TGTGCCAGCAGCTTATCTCAGCCCCAGCATTTT.

V is TRBV4-1 and J is TRBJ1-3, with D hard to call. Germline lookup yields CDR1 MGHRA and CDR2 YSYEKL. The V end lost 6 bases, the J end lost 4 bases, and 16 bases lay between the germline ends. The CDR3 extends over 15 amino acids. The CDR3: CASRRTAGEGNTIYF. The CDR3 coding sequence is TGCGCCAGCAGGCGGACTGCCGGGGAAGGAAACACCATATATTTT.

This chain joins TRBV29-1 and TRBJ1-2, with D possibly TRBD1 on 6 matching bases. Germline CDR1 reads SQVTM; CDR2 reads ANQGSEA. V was trimmed by 7 bases and J by 2 bases, leaving 11 bases between them. The CDR3 is 12 residues long. As DNA, the CDR3 is TGCAGCGCTGGGGGCGGAAACTATGGCTACACCTTC. Its protein product is CSAGGGNYGYTF.

The chain is built from TRBV2 and TRBJ2-3; no reliable D call. The CDR3 extends over 13 amino acids. V gave up 2 bases and J gave up 6 bases, with 9 bases separating them. Germline CDR1 reads SNHLY; CDR2 reads FYNNEI. The CDR3: CASSERFTDTQYF. CDR3 in DNA: TGTGCCAGCAGTGAACGGTTCACTGATACGCAGTATTTT.

V usage is TRBV5-4 and J usage is TRBJ2-1; the D is unclear. Germline V gene data show CDR1 as SGHNT and CDR2 as YYREEE (reference sequence). With 4 bases removed from V and 8 bases from J, the gap between germline ends came to 16 bases. This CDR3 contains 14 residues. This CDR3 is CASSVPLPGHEQFF. The CDR3, as DNA: TGTGCCAGCAGCGTTCCCCTTCCCGGTCATGAGCAGTTCTTC.

The J gene is TRBJ1-1, the V gene TRBV28, with D possibly TRBD1 on 6 matching bases. The germline V gene has CDR1 MDHEN and CDR2 SYDVKM. The CDR3 consists of 13 residues. V lost 11 bases and J 3 bases, leaving 16 bases between the germline ends. The CDR3 is CAGRGYGYTEAFF. As DNA, the CDR3 is TGTGCCGGTAGGGGGTATGGGTACACTGAAGCTTTCTTT.

The chain has TRBV30 and TRBJ2-5; 8 nucleotides align to TRBD2. TRBJ2-7 explains the end of the DNA better; the J call may be wrong. Germline V gene sequence: CDR1 GTSNPN, CDR2 SVGIG (reference sequence). This CDR3 region has 14 residues. CDR3 nucleotides: TGTGCCTGGACGGAGCGGGGGAGAGCCTACGAGCAGTACTTC. This translates into CAWTERGRAYEQYF.

The chain couples TRBV28 to TRBJ2-2, with TRBD1 matching 9 bases. Germline CDR1 reads MDHEN; CDR2 reads SYDVKM. V was clipped by 7 bases and J by 5 bases; unmatched bases: 8. The CDR3 contains 15 residues. The CDR3 sequence: CASTLQGAGTGELFF. The CDR3 DNA is TGTGCCAGCACCCTACAGGGGGCCGGGACCGGGGAGCTGTTTTTT.

The J gene is TRBJ2-2, the V gene TRBV15; 8 bases fit TRBD1. The trim removed 3 bases at V and 0 bases at J, leaving 3 bases unmatched. Germline CDR1 and CDR2: LNHNV and YYDKDF (reference sequence). The CDR3 extends over 16 amino acids. CDR3 sequence: CATSSLDRANTGELFF. The DNA of the CDR3 is TGTGCCACCAGCAGCTTGGACAGGGCGAACACCGGGGAGCTGTTTTTT. Full variable domain (rest looked up from reference TRBV15 and TRBJ2-2): DAMVIQNPRYQVTQFGKPVTLSCSQTLNHNVMYWYQQKSSQAPKLLFHYYDKDFNNEADTPDNFQSRRPNTSFCFLDIRSPGLGDTAMYLCATSSLDRANTGELFFGEGSRLTVL.